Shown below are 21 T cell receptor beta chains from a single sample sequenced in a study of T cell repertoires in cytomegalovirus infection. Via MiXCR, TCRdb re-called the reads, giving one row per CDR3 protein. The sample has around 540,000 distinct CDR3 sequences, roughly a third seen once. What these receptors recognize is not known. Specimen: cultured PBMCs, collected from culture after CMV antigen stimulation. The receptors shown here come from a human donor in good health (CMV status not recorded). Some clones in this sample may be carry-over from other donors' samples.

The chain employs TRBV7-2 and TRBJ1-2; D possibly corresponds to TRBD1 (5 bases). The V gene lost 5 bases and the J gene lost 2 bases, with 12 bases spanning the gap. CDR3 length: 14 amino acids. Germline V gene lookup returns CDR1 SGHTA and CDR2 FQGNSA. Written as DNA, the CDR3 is TGTGCCAGCAGCGAAGTCGGGGGGAACTATGGCTACACCTTC. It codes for CASSEVGGNYGYTF.

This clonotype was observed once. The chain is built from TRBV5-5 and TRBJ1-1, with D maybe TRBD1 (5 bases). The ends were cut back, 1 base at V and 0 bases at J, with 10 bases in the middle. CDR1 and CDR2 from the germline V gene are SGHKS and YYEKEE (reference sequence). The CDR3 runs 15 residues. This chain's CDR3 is CASSLWRGVNTEAFF. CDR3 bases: TGTGCCAGCAGCTTGTGGCGGGGCGTGAACACTGAAGCTTTCTTT. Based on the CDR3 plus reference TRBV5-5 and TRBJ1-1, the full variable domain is DAGVTQSPTHLIKTRGQQVTLRCSPISGHKSVSWYQQVLGQGPQFIFQYYEKEERGRGNFPDRFSARQFPNYSSELNVNALLLGDSALYLCASSLWRGVNTEAFFGQGTRLTVV.

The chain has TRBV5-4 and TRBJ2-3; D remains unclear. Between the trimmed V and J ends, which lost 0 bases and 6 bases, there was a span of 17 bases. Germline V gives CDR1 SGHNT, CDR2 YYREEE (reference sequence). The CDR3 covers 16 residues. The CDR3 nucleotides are TGTGCCAGCAGCTTGGATTCTAGGGCAGCGAGGGATACGCAGTATTTT. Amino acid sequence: CASSLDSRAARDTQYF.

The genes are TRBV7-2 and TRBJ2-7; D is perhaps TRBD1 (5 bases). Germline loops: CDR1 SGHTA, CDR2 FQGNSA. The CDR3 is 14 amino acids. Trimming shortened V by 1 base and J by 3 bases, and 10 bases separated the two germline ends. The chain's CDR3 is CASSLVGQGYEQYV. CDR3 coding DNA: TGTGCCAGCAGCTTAGTCGGCCAGGGCTACGAGCAGTACGTC.

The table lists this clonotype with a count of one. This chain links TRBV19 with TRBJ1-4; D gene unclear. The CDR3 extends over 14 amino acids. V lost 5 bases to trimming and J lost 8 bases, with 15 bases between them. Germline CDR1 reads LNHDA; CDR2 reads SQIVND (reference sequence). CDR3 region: CASSLDKIQEKLFF. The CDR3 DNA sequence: TGTGCCAGTAGTCTCGACAAGATCCAGGAAAAACTGTTTTTT.

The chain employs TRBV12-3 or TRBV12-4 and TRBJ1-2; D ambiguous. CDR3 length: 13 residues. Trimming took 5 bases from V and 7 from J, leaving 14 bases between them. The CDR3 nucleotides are TGTGCCAGCAGTACCCCTCCGGGGAGTGGCTACACCTTC. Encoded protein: CASSTPPGSGYTF.

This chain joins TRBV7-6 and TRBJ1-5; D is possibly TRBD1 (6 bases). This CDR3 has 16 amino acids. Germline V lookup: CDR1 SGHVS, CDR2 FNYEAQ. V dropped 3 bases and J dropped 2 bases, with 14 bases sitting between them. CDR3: CASSFIGGVGNQPQHF. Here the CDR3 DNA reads TGTGCCAGCAGCTTCATTGGGGGCGTAGGCAATCAGCCCCAGCATTTT.

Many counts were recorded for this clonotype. CDR3 bases: TGTGCCAGCACCGAGGGGGCGAGCTCCTACAATGAGCAGTTCTTC. Translated: CASTEGASSYNEQFF. This chain connects TRBV7-2 to TRBJ2-1; TRBD1 aligns across 7 bases. Germline V CDR1 and CDR2: SGHTA, FQGNSA. V was clipped by 7 bases and J by 0 bases; unmatched bases: 6. The CDR3 loop spans 15 amino acids.

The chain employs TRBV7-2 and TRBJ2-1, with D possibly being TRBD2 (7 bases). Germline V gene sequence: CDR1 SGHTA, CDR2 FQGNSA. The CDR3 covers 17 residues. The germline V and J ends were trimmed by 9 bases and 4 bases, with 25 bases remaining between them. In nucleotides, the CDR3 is TGTGCCAGTCTGCTTAGGGGGGGGAGGGGAGTTTACAATGAGCAGTTCTTC. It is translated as CASLLRGGRGVYNEQFF.

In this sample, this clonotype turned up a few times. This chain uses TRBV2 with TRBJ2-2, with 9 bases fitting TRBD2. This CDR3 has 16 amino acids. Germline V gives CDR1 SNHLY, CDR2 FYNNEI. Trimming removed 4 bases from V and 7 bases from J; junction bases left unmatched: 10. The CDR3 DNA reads TGTGCCAGCAGTGTCGGCGGGAGGGCATCTCACGGGGAGCTGTTTTTT. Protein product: CASSVGGRASHGELFF.

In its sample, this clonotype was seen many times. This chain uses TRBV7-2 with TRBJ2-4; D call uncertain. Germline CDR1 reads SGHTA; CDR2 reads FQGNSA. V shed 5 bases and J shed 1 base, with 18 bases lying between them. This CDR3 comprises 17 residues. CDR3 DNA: TGTGCCAGCAGCGTCGTTTGGGCCCCCCTGGCCAAAAACATTCAGTACTTC. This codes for CASSVVWAPLAKNIQYF.

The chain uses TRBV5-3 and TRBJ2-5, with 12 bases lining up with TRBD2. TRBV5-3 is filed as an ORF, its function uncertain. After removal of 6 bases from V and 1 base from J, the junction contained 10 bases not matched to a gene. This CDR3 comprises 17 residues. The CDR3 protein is CARNLAGGPDIQETQYF. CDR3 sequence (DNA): TGTGCCAGAAATCTAGCGGGAGGGCCTGATATCCAAGAGACCCAGTACTTC.

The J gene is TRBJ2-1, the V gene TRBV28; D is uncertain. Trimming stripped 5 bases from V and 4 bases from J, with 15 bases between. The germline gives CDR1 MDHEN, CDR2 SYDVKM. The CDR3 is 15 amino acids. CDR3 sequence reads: CASSGSVLDYNEQFF. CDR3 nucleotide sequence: TGTGCCAGCAGTGGTTCGGTTTTGGATTACAATGAGCAGTTCTTC.

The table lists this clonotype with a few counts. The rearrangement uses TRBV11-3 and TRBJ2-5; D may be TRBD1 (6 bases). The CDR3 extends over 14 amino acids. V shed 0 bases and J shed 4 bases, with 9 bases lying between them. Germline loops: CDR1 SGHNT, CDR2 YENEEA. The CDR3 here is CASSLEDSGETQYF. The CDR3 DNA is TGTGCCAGCAGCTTAGAGGACAGCGGAGAGACCCAGTACTTC. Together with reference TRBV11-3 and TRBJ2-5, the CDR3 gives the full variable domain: EAGVVQSPRYKIIEKKQPVAFWCNPISGHNTLYWYLQNLGQGPELLIRYENEEAVDDSQLPKDRFSAERLKGVDSTLKIQPAELGDSAVYLCASSLEDSGETQYFGPGTRLLVL.

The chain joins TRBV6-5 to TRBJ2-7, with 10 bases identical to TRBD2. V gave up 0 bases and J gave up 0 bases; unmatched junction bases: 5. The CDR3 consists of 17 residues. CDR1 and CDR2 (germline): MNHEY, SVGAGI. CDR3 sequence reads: CASSYSIAGGSSYEQYF. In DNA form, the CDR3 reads TGTGCCAGCAGTTACTCGATAGCGGGAGGTAGCTCCTACGAGCAGTACTTC.

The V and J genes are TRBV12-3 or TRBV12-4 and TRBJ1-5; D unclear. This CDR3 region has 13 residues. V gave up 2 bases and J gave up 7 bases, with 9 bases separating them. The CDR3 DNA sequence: TGTGCCAGCAGTTTACAGGTCCGACAGCCCCAGCATTTT. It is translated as CASSLQVRQPQHF.

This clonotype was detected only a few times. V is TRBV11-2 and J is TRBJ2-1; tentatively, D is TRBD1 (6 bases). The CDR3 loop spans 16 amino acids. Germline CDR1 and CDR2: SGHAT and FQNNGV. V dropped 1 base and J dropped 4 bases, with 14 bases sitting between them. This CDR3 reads CASSLVTGHVYNEQFF. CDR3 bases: TGTGCCAGCAGCTTAGTAACGGGACATGTTTACAATGAGCAGTTCTTC.

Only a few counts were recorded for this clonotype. The CDR3 loop reads CASSLWDYKETQYF. CDR3 sequence (DNA): TGTGCCAGCAGCTTATGGGACTATAAGGAGACCCAGTACTTC. The rearrangement joins TRBV11-2 to TRBJ2-5, with 7 bases identical to TRBD2. The CDR3 totals 14 residues. V gave up 2 bases and J gave up 5 bases; unmatched junction bases: 5. CDR1 and CDR2 (germline): SGHAT, FQNNGV.

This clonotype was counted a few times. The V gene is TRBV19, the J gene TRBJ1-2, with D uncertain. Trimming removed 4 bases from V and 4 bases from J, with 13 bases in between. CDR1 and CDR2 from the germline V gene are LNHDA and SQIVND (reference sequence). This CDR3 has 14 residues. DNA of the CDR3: TGTGCCAGTAGTAACATGGTGGGCGGCTATGGCTACACCTTC. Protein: CASSNMVGGYGYTF.

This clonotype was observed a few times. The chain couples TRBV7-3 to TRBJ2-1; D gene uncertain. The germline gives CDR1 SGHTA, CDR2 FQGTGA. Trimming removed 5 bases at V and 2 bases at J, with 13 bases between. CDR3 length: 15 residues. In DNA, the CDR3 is TGTGCCAGCAGCCTCACTCTCCAAACCTACAATGAGCAGTTCTTC. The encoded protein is CASSLTLQTYNEQFF.

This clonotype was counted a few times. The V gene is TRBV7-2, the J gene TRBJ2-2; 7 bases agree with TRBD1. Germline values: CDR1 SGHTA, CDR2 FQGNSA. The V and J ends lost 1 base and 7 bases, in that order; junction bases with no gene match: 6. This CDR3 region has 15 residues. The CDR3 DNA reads TGTGCCAGCAGCTTAGTAATCTCAGGGGGCGGGGAGCTGTTTTTT. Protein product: CASSLVISGGGELFF. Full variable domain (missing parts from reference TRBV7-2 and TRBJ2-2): GAGVSQSPSNKVTEKGKDVELRCDPISGHTALYWYRQSLGQGLEFLIYFQGNSAPDKSGLPSDRFSAERTGGSVSTLTIQRTQQEDSAVYLCASSLVISGGGELFFGEGSRLTVL.